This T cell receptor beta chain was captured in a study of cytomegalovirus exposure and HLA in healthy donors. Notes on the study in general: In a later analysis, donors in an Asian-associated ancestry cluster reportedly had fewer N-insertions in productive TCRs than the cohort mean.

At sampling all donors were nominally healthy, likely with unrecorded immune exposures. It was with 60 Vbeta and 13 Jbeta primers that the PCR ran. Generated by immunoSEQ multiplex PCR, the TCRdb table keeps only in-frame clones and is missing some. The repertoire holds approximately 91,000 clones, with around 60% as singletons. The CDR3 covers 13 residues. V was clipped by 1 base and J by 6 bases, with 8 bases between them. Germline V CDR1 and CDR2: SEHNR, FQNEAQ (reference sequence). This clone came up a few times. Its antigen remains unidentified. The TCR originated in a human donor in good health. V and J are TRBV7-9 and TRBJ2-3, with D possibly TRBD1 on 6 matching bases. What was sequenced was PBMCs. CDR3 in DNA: TGTGCCAGCAGCTTAGGGACAGCTGATACGCAGTATTTT. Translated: CASSLGTADTQYF.